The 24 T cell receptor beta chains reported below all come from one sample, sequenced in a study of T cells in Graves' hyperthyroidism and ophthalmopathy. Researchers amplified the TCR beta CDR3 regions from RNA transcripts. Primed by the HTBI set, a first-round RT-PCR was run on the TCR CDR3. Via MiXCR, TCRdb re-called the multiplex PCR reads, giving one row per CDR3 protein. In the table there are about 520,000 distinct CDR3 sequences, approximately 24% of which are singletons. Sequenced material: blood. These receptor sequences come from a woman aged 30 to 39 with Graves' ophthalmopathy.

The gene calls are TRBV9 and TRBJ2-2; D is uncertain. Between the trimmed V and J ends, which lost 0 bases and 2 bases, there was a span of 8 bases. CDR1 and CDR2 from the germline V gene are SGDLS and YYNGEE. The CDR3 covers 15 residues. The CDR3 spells CASSVGYYNTGELFF. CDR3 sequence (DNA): TGTGCCAGCAGCGTAGGCTACTATAACACCGGGGAGCTGTTTTTT.

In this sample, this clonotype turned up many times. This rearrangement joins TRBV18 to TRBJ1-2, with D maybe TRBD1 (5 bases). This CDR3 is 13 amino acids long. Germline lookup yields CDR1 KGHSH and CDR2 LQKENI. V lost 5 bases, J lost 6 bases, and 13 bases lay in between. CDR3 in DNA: TGTGCCAGCTCAACTCAGGGAGGCGATGGCTACACCTTC. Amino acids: CASSTQGGDGYTF. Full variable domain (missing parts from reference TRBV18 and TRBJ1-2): NAGVMQNPRHLVRRRGQEARLRCSPMKGHSHVYWYRQLPEEGLKFMVYLQKENIIDESGMPKERFSAEFPKEGPSILRIQQVVRGDSAAYFCASSTQGGDGYTFGSGTRLTVV.

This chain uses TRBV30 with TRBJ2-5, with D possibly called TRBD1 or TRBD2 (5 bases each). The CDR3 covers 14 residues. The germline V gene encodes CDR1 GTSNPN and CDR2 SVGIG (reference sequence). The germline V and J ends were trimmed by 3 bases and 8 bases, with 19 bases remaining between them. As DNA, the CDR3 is TGTGCCTGGAGCGCGGGTGGGGCCCCGGATACCCAGTACTTC. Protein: CAWSAGGAPDTQYF.

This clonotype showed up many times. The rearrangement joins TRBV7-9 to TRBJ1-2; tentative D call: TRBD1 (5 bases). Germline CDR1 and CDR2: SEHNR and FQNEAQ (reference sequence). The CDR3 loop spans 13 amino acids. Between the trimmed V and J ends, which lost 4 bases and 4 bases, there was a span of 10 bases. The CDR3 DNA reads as TGTGCCAGCAGCTCTGGAGGGGTCTATGGCTACACCTTC. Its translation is CASSSGGVYGYTF.

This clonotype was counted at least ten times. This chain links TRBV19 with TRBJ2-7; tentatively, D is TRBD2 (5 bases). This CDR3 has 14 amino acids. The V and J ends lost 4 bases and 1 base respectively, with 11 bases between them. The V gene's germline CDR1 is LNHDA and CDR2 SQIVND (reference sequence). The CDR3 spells CASSKEGLSYEQYF. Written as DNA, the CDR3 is TGTGCCAGTAGTAAAGAGGGCCTGTCCTACGAGCAGTACTTC.

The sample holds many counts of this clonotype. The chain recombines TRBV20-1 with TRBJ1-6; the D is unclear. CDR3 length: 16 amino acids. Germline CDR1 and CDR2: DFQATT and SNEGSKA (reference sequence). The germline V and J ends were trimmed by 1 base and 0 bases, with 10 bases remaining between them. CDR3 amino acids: CSARGLGYSYNSPLHF. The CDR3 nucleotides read TGCAGTGCTAGAGGTCTAGGGTACTCCTATAATTCACCCCTCCACTTT.

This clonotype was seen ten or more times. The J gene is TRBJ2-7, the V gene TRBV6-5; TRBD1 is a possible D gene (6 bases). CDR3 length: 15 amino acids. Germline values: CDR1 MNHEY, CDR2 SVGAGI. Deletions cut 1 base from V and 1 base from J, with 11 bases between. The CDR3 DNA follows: TGTGCCAGCAGTTACTTGTCAGGGGCGTCCTACGAGCAGTACTTC. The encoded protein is CASSYLSGASYEQYF.

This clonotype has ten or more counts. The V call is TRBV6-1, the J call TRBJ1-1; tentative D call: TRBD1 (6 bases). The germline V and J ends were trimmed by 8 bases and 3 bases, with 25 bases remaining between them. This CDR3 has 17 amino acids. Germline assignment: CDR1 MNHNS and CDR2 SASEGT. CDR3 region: CASSPPGGRSLDTEAFF. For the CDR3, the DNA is TGTGCCAGCTCACCGCCGGGGGGCAGGTCTCTCGACACTGAAGCTTTCTTT.

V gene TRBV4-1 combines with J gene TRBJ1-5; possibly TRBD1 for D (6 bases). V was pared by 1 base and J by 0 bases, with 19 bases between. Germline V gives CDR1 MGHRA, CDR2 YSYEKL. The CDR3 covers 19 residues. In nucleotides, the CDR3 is TGCGCCAGCAGCCAAGTTGGTGGCAGGGGATATTATAGCAATCAGCCCCAGCATTTT. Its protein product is CASSQVGGRGYYSNQPQHF.

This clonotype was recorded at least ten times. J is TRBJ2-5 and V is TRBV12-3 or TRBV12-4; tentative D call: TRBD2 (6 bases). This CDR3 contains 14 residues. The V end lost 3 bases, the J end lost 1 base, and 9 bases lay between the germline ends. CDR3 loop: CASSLGGAQETQYF. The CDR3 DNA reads TGTGCCAGCAGTTTGGGCGGGGCCCAAGAGACCCAGTACTTC.

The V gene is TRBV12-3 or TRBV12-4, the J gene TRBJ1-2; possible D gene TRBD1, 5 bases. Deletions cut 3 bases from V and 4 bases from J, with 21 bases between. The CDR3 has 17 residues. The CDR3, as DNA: TGTGCCAGCAGTTTTGGGCGGAGGGGCCCCAGCCTCTATGGCTACACCTTC. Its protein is CASSFGRRGPSLYGYTF.

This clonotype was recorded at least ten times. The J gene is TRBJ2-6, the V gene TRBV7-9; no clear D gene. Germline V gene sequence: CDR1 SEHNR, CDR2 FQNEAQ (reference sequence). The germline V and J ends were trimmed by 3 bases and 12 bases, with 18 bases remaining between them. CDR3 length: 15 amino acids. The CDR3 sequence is CASSFLSLSLSVLTF. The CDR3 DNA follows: TGTGCCAGCAGCTTCTTGTCCCTATCCTTATCCGTCCTGACTTTC.

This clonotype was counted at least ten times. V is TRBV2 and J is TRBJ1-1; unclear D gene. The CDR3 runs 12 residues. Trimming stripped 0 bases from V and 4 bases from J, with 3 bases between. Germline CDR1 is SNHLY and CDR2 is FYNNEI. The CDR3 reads CASSEAGTEAFF. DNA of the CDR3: TGTGCCAGCAGTGAAGCGGGCACTGAAGCTTTCTTT. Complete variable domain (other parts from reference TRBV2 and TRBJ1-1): EPEVTQTPSHQVTQMGQEVILRCVPISNHLYFYWYRQILGQKVEFLVSFYNNEISEKSEIFDDQFSVERPDGSNFTLKIRSTKLEDSAMYFCASSEAGTEAFFGQGTRLTVV.

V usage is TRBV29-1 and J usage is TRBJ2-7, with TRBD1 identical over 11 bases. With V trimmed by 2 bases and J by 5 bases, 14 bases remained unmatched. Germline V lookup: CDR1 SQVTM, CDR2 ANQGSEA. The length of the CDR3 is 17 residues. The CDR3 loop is CSVERGTGGLLHNEQYF. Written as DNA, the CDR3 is TGCAGCGTTGAACGAGGGACAGGGGGACTCCTCCATAACGAGCAGTACTTC.

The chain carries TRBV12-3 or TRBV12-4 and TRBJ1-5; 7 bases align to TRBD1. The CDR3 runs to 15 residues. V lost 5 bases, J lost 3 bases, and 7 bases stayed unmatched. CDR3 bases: TGTGCCAGCAGTGTCCGGGACAGCTACAATCAGCCCCAGCATTTT. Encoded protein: CASSVRDSYNQPQHF.

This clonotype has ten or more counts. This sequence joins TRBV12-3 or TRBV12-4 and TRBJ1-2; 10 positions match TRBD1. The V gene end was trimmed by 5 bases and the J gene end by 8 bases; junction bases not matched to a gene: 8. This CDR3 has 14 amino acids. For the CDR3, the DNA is TGTGCCAGCAGTCTAGGACAGGGGGTGTTGGGCTACACCTTC. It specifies CASSLGQGVLGYTF.

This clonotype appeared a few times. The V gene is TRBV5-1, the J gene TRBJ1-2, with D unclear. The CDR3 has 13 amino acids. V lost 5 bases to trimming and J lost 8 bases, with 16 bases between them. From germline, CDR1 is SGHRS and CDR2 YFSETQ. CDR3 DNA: TGCGCCAGCAGTCCTGGGTCCGGCCTAGGCTACACCTTC. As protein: CASSPGSGLGYTF.

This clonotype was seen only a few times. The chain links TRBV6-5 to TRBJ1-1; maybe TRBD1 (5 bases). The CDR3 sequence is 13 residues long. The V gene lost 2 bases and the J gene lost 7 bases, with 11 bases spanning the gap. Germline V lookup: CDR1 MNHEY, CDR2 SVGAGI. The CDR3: CASSYIGENEAFF. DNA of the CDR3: TGTGCCAGCAGTTACATAGGGGAGAATGAAGCTTTCTTT.

The CDR3 loop is CASTQIRGEPYEQYF. The CDR3 DNA reads TGTGCCAGCACCCAAATAAGAGGGGAGCCCTACGAGCAGTACTTC. The chain combines TRBV6-1 with TRBJ2-7; possibly TRBD1 or TRBD2 for D (5 bases each). The CDR3 has 15 amino acids. The V and J ends lost 7 bases and 2 bases respectively, with 18 bases between them. The germline CDR1 and CDR2 sequences are MNHNS and SASEGT.

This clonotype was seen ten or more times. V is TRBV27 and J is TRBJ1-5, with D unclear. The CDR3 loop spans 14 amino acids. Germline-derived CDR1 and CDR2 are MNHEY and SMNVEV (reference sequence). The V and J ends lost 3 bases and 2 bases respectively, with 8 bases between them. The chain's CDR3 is CASSLSQGNQPQHF. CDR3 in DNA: TGTGCCAGCAGTTTGTCCCAGGGCAATCAGCCCCAGCATTTT.

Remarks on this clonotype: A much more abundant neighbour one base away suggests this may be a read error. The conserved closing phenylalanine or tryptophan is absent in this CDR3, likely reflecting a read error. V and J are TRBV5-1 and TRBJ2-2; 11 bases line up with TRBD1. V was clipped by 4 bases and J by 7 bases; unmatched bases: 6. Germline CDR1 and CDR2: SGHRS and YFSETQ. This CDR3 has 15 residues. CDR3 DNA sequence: TGCGCCAGCAGCCTCGGGACAGGGGGTAACGGGGAGCTGTTTTTG. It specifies CASSLGTGGNGELFL.

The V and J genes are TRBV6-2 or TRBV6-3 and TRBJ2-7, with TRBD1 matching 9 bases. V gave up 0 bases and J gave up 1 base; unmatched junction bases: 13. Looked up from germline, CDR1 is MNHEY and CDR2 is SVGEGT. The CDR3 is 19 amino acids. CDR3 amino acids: CASSYSMALTGGTSYEQYF. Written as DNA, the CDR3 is TGTGCCAGCAGTTACTCGATGGCCCTGACAGGGGGAACTTCCTACGAGCAGTACTTC.

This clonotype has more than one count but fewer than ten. As DNA, the CDR3 is TGTGCCTGGAGTGTACGACCGTATGGCTACACCTTC. Translation: CAWSVRPYGYTF. The V gene is TRBV30, the J gene TRBJ1-2; D is undetermined. CDR1 and CDR2 (germline): GTSNPN, SVGIG (reference sequence). The ends were cut back, 0 bases at V and 5 bases at J, with 7 bases in the middle. The CDR3 is 12 residues long.

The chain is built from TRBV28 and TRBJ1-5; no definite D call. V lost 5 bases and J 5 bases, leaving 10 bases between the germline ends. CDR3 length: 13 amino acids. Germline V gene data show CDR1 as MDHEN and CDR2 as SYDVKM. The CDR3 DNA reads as TGTGCCAGCAGTGCTGGGTTGGATCAGCCCCAGCATTTT. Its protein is CASSAGLDQPQHF.